This T cell receptor beta chain comes out of a study of cytomegalovirus exposure and HLA in healthy donors. The method was immunoSEQ multiplex PCR; TCRdb's version includes in-frame clones alone and lacks a portion of them. In the table there are around 350,000 clones, about nine tenths of which are singletons. Trimming removed 0 bases at V and 5 bases at J, with 17 bases between. CDR3 length equals 17 residues. The germline gives CDR1 MGHRA, CDR2 YSYEKL. Points from the study as a whole: A few CMV-associated chains proved CMV antigen-specific in vitro.

The sample holds one count of this clone. The antigen remains unidentified. This chain uses TRBV4-1 with TRBJ2-1, with a possible D match to TRBD1 (7 bases). Sequenced: PBMCs. This receptor was taken from a woman between 18 and 30 years old in good health and CMV-seronegative. CDR3 in amino acids: CASSQEGDREVNNEQFF. In DNA, the CDR3 is TGCGCCAGCAGCCAAGAGGGAGACAGGGAGGTCAACAATGAGCAGTTCTTC.